This TCR beta chain was sequenced during a study of early T cells in non-severe SARS-CoV-2 infection (dated by TCRdb to the early 2020s). Looking at the study overall: Because TCR sequencing relied on bulk RNA taken from unsorted whole blood, pairing of alpha and beta chains was not possible.

The library was built by means of 5' RACE. Sequencing used a NextSeq 500. The TCR library protocol attached unique molecular identifiers to individual cDNA molecules to correct for sequencing error and PCR bias. Both TCR alpha and beta chains were sequenced, and tight co-correlation was observed between alpha and beta sequence abundances in each sample. In the authors' own workflow: V gene, J gene and CDR3 annotation of TCR sequences was performed with Decombinator V4. TCRs were defined as expanded if a significant change between any two time points was detected under a Poisson model with p below 0.0001. TCR abundances were normalised to the total number of TCRs sequenced per sample and were expressed as counts per million. TRAV1-2 paired with TRAJ12, TRAJ20 or TRAJ33 defined MAIT TCRs, while TRAV10 paired with TRAJ18 defined iNKT TCRs. VDJdb, accessed 1 November 2021, was searched for CMV, EBV and SARS-CoV-2 annotated TCRs, excluding TCRs annotated for multiple antigens. TCRdb applied fastp at Q25 and MiXCR to the public reads, then kept only in-frame beta chains. Entries that share a CDR3 protein sequence are merged under the most common genes and DNA. The V and J calls reflect TCRdb's pipeline rather than the authors' work. This sample gives approximately 65,000 distinct CDR3 sequences in total; about a tenth of them show up just once. The biggest ten clones account for 6.4% of the sample.

Ten or more counts support this clonotype. Its target antigen remains unknown. Within one base of it there is no much larger clone, and no base qualities were kept. Set within a cohort of healthcare workers in London, UK, this nested case-control study involved weekly PCR testing of nasopharyngeal swabs along with blood sampling. Healthcare workers were recruited between 23 and 31 March 2020, during the week of the UK lockdown, and were followed weekly for up to about 15 weeks. Study-wide findings and limitations: VDJdb matching was skewed toward anti-spike CD8 responses and likely underestimated virus-specific expansions, missing private and CD4 specificities.

The germline V gene gives CDR1 as SGHTA and CDR2 as FQGNSA. V and J are truncated by 1 base and 0 bases respectively, leaving an intervening sequence of 7 bases. The CDR3 spans 15 residues, from the cysteine through the phenylalanine. Of the read, only the CDR3 DNA is kept; its 45 bases are in frame from base 1. Sequencing was carried out using whole blood. Here the chain combines TRBV7-2 and TRBJ2-1, with no reliable assignment of the D segment. The clonotype comes from an adult who was a healthcare worker with PCR-confirmed SARS-CoV-2 infection or an uninfected control (not recorded which). The CDR3 reads CASSLGTSSYNEQFF. The base sequence is TGTGCCAGCAGCTTAGGAACGAGCTCCTACAATGAGCAGTTCTTC.